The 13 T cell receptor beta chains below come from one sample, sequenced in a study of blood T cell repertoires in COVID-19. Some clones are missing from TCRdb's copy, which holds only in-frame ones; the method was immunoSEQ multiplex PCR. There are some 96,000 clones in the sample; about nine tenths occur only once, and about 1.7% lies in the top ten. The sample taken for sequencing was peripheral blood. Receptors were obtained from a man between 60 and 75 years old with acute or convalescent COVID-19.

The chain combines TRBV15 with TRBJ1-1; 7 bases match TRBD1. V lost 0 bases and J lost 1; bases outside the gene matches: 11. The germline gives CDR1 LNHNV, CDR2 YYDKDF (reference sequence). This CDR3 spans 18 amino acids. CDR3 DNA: TGTGCCACCAGCAGAGACCCTTCTCCCGGGACAGCGAACACTGAAGCTTTCTTT. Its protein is CATSRDPSPGTANTEAFF.

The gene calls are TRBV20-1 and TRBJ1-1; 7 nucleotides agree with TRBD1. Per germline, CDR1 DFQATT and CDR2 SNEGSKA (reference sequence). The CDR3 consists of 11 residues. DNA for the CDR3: TGCAGGACAACAGGGGATACTGAAGCTTTCTTT. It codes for CRTTGDTEAFF.

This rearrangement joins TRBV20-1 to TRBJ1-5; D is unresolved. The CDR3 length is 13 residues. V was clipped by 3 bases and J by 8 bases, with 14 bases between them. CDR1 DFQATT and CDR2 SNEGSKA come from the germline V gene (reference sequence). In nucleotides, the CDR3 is TGCAGTGCTAGTTACTCGACCGGAGAGCCCCAGCATTTT. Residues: CSASYSTGEPQHF.

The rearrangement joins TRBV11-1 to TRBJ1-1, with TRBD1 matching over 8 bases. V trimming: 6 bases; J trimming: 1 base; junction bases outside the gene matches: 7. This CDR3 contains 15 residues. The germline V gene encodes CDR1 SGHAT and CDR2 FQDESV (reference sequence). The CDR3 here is CASRPLDRANTEAFF. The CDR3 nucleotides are TGTGCCAGCAGGCCGCTGGACAGGGCGAACACTGAAGCTTTCTTT.

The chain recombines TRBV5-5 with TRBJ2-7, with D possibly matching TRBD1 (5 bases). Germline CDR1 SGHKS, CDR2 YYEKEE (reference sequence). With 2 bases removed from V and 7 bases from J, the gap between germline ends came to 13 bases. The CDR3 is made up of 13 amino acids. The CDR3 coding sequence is TGTGCCAGCAGCTTTCAGGCAGGGTGGGAGCAGTACGTC. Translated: CASSFQAGWEQYV.

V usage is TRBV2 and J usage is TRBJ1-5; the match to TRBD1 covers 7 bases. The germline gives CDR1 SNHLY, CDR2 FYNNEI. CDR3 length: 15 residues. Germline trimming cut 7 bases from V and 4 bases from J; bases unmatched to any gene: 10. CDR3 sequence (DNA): TGTGCCAGCAATCCGGACAGGAGCCAAAATCAGCCCCAGCATTTT. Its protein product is CASNPDRSQNQPQHF.

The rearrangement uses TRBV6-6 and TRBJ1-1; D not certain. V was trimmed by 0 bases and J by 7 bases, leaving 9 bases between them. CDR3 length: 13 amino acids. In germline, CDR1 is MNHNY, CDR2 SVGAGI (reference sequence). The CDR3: CASSYSESYEAFF. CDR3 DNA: TGTGCCAGCAGTTACTCAGAAAGCTATGAAGCTTTCTTT.

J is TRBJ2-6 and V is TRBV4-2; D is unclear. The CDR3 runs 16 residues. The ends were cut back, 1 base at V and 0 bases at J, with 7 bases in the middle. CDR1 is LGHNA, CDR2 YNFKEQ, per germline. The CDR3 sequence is CASSQGGLSGANVLTF. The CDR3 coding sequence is TGTGCCAGCAGCCAAGGAGGCCTCTCTGGGGCCAACGTCCTGACTTTC.

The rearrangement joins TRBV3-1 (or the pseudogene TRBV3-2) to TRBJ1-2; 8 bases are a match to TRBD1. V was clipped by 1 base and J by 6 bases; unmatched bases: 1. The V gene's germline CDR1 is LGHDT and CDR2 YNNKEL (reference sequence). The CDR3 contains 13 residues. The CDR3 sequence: CASSQGTGNGYTF. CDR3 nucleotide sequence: TGTGCCAGCAGCCAAGGGACAGGGAATGGCTACACCTTC.

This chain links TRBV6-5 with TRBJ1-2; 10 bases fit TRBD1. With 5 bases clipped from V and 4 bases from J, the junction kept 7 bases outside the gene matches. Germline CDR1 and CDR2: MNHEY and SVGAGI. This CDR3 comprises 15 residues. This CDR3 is CASSTGQGGSYGYTF. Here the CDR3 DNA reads TGTGCCAGCAGTACTGGACAGGGGGGATCCTATGGCTACACCTTC.

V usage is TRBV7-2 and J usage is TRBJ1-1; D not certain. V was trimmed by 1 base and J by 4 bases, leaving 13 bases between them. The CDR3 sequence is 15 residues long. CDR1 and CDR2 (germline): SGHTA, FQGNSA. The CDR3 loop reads CASSLETGRSTEAFF. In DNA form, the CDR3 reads TGTGCCAGCAGCTTAGAGACGGGGAGGAGCACTGAAGCTTTCTTT.

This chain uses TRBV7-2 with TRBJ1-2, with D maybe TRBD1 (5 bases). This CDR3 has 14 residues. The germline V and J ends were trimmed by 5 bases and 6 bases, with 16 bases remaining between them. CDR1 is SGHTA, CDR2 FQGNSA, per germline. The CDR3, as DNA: TGTGCCAGCAGCCCGTGGGGTCTAGGGGATGGCTACACCTTC. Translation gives CASSPWGLGDGYTF.

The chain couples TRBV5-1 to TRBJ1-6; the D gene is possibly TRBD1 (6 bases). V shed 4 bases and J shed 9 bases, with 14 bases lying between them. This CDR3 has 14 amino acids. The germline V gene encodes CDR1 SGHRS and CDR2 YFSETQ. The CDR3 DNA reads TGCGCCAGCAGCCACGGACAGAACCCTTCACCCCTCCACTTT. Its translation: CASSHGQNPSPLHF.